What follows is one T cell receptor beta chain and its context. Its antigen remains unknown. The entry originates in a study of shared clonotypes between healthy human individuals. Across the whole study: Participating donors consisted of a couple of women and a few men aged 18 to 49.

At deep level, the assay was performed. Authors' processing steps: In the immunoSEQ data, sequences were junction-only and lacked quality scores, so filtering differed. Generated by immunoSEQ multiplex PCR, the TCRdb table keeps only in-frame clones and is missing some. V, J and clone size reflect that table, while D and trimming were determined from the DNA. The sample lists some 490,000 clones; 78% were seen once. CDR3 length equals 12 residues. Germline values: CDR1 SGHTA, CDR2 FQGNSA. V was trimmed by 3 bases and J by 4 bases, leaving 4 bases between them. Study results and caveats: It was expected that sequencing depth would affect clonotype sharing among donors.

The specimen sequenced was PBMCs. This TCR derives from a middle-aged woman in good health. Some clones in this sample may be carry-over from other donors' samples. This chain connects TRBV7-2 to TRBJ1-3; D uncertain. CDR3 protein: CASSFPGNTIYF. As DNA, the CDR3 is TGTGCCAGCAGCTTTCCAGGAAACACCATATATTTT.